This TCR beta chain is drawn from a study of blood T cell repertoires in COVID-19. In the study overall: The cDNA or gDNA used as material had been derived from T cells, B-cell-depleted T cells, or PBMCs.

Individuals aged roughly 18 to 95 years were recruited from 24 US areas. Each participant's cohort was designated according to participant-reported clinical history. The V and J ends lost 0 bases and 2 bases respectively, with 10 bases between them. The V gene's germline CDR1 is SGHTA and CDR2 FQGNSA. The CDR3 runs 15 residues. Some clones are missing from TCRdb's copy, which holds only in-frame ones; the method was immunoSEQ multiplex PCR. The repertoire holds fewer than 300,000 clones, 80% to 95% seen once, with 1.1% in the top ten. The TCR originated in a woman aged 30 to 39 who had recovered from COVID-19. The chain couples TRBV7-2 to TRBJ2-5; possibly TRBD2 for D (5 bases). Sequencing used PBMCs or T cells enriched from blood (not recorded which). This CDR3 reads CASSLARRYQETQYF. The CDR3 bases are TGTGCCAGCAGCTTAGCGCGGAGGTATCAAGAGACCCAGTACTTC.